These 18 T cell receptor beta chains were sequenced from one sample in a study of spatial heterogeneity in lung cancer. TCRdb re-called the 5' RACE reads through MiXCR, storing one row per CDR3 protein. The sample yields about 75,000 distinct CDR3 sequences, 13% seen once. Stated time point: sample taken at primary tumor resection. Whole RNA, isolated from tumor, nontumor lung or frozen PBMC, was sequenced without prior sorting. The material was PBMCs, obtained at surgery. These receptors all stem from a male donor with early-stage non-small cell lung cancer.

The chain uses TRBV30 and TRBJ2-3; no reliable D call. The germline V and J ends were trimmed by 3 bases and 4 bases, with 8 bases remaining between them. There are 12 residues in the CDR3. Germline loops: CDR1 GTSNPN, CDR2 SVGIG (reference sequence). CDR3 in amino acids: CAWSRLADTQYF. The CDR3 DNA sequence: TGTGCCTGGAGCCGACTTGCAGATACGCAGTATTTT. The entire variable domain, with the rest obtained from reference TRBV30 and TRBJ2-3, is as follows: SQTIHQWPATLVQPVGSPLSLECTVEGTSNPNLYWYRQAAGRGLQLLFYSVGIGQISSEVPQNLSASRPQDRQFILSSKKLLLSDSGFYLCAWSRLADTQYFGPGTRLTVL.

The chain uses TRBV10-3 and TRBJ2-3; D gene ambiguous. Deletions cut 6 bases from V and 2 bases from J, with 9 bases between. Germline loops: CDR1 ENHRY, CDR2 SYGVKD. The CDR3 length is 13 residues. The DNA of the CDR3 is TGTGCCATCAGACCCGAATACACAGATACGCAGTATTTT. This codes for CAIRPEYTDTQYF.

The J gene is TRBJ2-7, the V gene TRBV7-2; D not resolved. Germline CDR1 SGHTA, CDR2 FQGNSA. The CDR3 loop spans 12 amino acids. V lost 0 bases and J lost 2, with 2 bases in between. The DNA of the CDR3 is TGTGCCAGCAGCTTAGCCCCCTACGAGCAGTACTTC. Its translation: CASSLAPYEQYF.

The chain employs TRBV7-2 and TRBJ1-2; D gene unclear. The germline CDR1 and CDR2 sequences are SGHTA and FQGNSA. The length of the CDR3 is 14 residues. Trimming took 6 bases from V and 4 from J, leaving 15 bases between them. The CDR3 DNA is TGTGCCAGCAGAACCGCTGGGGTCGGCTATGGCTACACCTTC. Protein sequence: CASRTAGVGYGYTF.

This clonotype was counted only a few times. The J gene is TRBJ1-2, the V gene TRBV27; 7 positions match TRBD1. The trim removed 8 bases at V and 1 base at J, leaving 4 bases unmatched. CDR3 length: 13 amino acids. Germline V CDR1 and CDR2: MNHEY, SMNVEV (reference sequence). The CDR3 is CASGSGGNYGYTF. Written as DNA, the CDR3 is TGTGCCAGCGGGTCAGGGGGTAACTATGGCTACACCTTC.

This rearrangement joins TRBV29-1 to TRBJ1-2, with D unresolved. The ends were cut back, 7 bases at V and 6 bases at J, with 9 bases in the middle. Germline V gene data show CDR1 as SQVTM and CDR2 as ANQGSEA. The CDR3 extends over 10 amino acids. In DNA form, the CDR3 reads TGCAGCGCGAAAACAAATGGCTACACCTTC. As protein: CSAKTNGYTF.

The rearrangement links TRBV29-1 to TRBJ2-3; 7 nucleotides align to TRBD1. The CDR3 length is 15 residues. With 5 bases clipped from V and 1 base from J, the junction kept 9 bases outside the gene matches. Germline V gene lookup returns CDR1 SQVTM and CDR2 ANQGSEA. CDR3 protein: CSVHHRGGRTDTQYF. CDR3 sequence (DNA): TGCAGCGTTCATCATCGAGGGGGCCGCACAGATACGCAGTATTTT.

About this clonotype: With a much larger clone just one base away, this may be a read error. This chain connects TRBV27 to TRBJ1-1; D remains ambiguous. CDR3 size: 15 residues. Germline-derived CDR1 and CDR2 are MNHEY and SMNVEV (reference sequence). The CDR3 loop reads CASSLSYSLGTGAFF. CDR3 DNA sequence: TGTGCCAGCAGTTTATCGTATTCATTGGGCACTGGAGCTTTCTTT.

V gene TRBV5-1 combines with J gene TRBJ2-5; possibly TRBD2 for D (6 bases). Deletions cut 5 bases from V and 3 bases from J, with 14 bases between. Germline V CDR1 and CDR2: SGHRS, YFSETQ. The CDR3 length is 14 residues. CDR3 sequence (DNA): TGCGCCAGCAGACCCGGGGGAGGAAAAGAGACCCAGTACTTC. Amino acids: CASRPGGGKETQYF. The full variable domain, its missing parts supplied by reference TRBV5-1 and TRBJ2-5, is KAGVTQTPRYLIKTRGQQVTLSCSPISGHRSVSWYQQTPGQGLQFLFEYFSETQRNKGNFPGRFSGRQFSNSRSEMNVSTLELGDSALYLCASRPGGGKETQYFGPGTRLLVL.

This clonotype occurred a few times. DNA of the CDR3: TGTGCCAGCAGCTCCGGACAGGTTGTGCGGCCTGCCCAGTACTTC. Protein: CASSSGQVVRPAQYF. This chain joins TRBV12-3 or TRBV12-4 and TRBJ2-5, with 7 nucleotides matching TRBD1. The CDR3 is 15 residues long. After removal of 6 bases from V and 9 bases from J, the junction contained 16 bases not matched to a gene.

This chain joins TRBV28 and TRBJ1-2, with 7 bases fitting TRBD1. In germline, CDR1 is MDHEN, CDR2 SYDVKM. V was pared by 7 bases and J by 4 bases, with 12 bases of the junction left unmatched. This CDR3 has 15 amino acids. The CDR3 loop reads CASNLPTGYGYGYTF. Written as DNA, the CDR3 is TGTGCCAGCAACCTTCCGACAGGGTACGGCTATGGCTACACCTTC.

This clonotype has a count of ten or more. The V and J genes are TRBV19 and TRBJ1-5, with D unclear. Looked up from germline, CDR1 is LNHDA and CDR2 is SQIVND (reference sequence). CDR3 length equals 13 residues. V was shortened by 5 bases and J by 3 bases, with 8 bases between the two germline ends. For the CDR3, the DNA is TGTGCCAGTAGTGTACAGTTCAATCAGCCCCAGCATTTT. Translation: CASSVQFNQPQHF. The whole variable domain, filled in from reference TRBV19 and TRBJ1-5, reads DGGITQSPKYLFRKEGQNVTLSCEQNLNHDAMYWYRQDPGQGLRLIYYSQIVNDFQKGDIAEGYSVSREKKESFPLTVTSAQKNPTAFYLCASSVQFNQPQHFGDGTRLSIL.

This clonotype was found once. V gene TRBV7-2 combines with J gene TRBJ1-2; 7 positions match TRBD1. CDR1 is SGHTA and CDR2 is FQGNSA in the germline V gene. V was pared by 5 bases and J by 1 base, with 4 bases of the junction left unmatched. The CDR3 consists of 14 residues. For the CDR3, the DNA is TGTGCCAGCAGCATTCACAGGGGTAACTATGGCTACACCTTC. Its protein product is CASSIHRGNYGYTF.

The chain employs TRBV29-1 and TRBJ2-6; 8 bases fit TRBD1. The germline CDR1 and CDR2 sequences are SQVTM and ANQGSEA. The V and J ends lost 5 bases and 0 bases, in that order; junction bases with no gene match: 3. The length of the CDR3 is 15 residues. The DNA of the CDR3 is TGCAGCGTTTTGACAGGGGACTCTGGGGCCAACGTCCTGACTTTC. Translating gives CSVLTGDSGANVLTF. The entire variable domain, with the rest obtained from reference TRBV29-1 and TRBJ2-6, is as follows: SAVISQKPSRDICQRGTSLTIQCQVDSQVTMMFWYRQQPGQSLTLIATANQGSEATYESGFVIDKFPISRPNLTFSTLTVSNMSPEDSSIYLCSVLTGDSGANVLTFGAGSRLTVL.

This clonotype was counted only a few times. V usage is TRBV9 and J usage is TRBJ2-1, with TRBD2 as a possible D gene (5 bases). Per germline, CDR1 SGDLS and CDR2 YYNGEE. V was clipped by 3 bases and J by 0 bases, with 10 bases between them. This CDR3 is built from 15 residues. The CDR3 nucleotides read TGTGCCAGCAGCGCGGCGGGTAGCTCCTACAATGAGCAGTTCTTC. This encodes CASSAAGSSYNEQFF.

In its sample, this clonotype was seen many times. V usage is TRBV29-1 and J usage is TRBJ2-7; D possibly corresponds to TRBD1 (5 bases). Germline loops: CDR1 SQVTM, CDR2 ANQGSEA. The CDR3 sequence is 12 residues long. Trimming shortened V by 1 base and J by 4 bases, and 8 bases separated the two germline ends. The CDR3 DNA is TGCAGCGTTGAAGGAGACAGATACGAGCAGTACTTC. This sequence encodes CSVEGDRYEQYF.

In this sample, this clonotype turned up many times. This rearrangement joins TRBV12-3 or TRBV12-4 to TRBJ1-1; 8 nucleotides agree with TRBD1. V trimming: 7 bases; J trimming: 7 bases; junction bases outside the gene matches: 8. The CDR3 is made up of 13 amino acids. The CDR3 nucleotides read TGTGCCAGCACCAGGGGGCAGGTAAATGAAGCTTTCTTT. This gives the protein CASTRGQVNEAFF.

In its sample, this clonotype was seen a few times. The rearrangement links TRBV6-6 to TRBJ1-5; D unclear. The CDR3 covers 13 residues. Germline assignment: CDR1 MNHNY and CDR2 SVGAGI (reference sequence). Trimming left V 2 bases short and J 5 bases short, with 7 bases between. In DNA form, the CDR3 reads TGTGCCAGCAGTTACGTGTCAGATCAGCCCCAGCATTTT. This codes for CASSYVSDQPQHF.